This T cell receptor (beta chain) came from a study of cytomegalovirus exposure and HLA in healthy donors. Points from the study as a whole: Rarity marked most TCR sequences, yet some public TCRs occurred in many donors.

Germline V lookup: CDR1 MGHRA, CDR2 YSYEKL. This CDR3 is 13 amino acids long. The V end was cut by 6 bases, the J end by 5 bases, with 13 bases between. The donors were part of the 120-subject validation cohort, which stood apart from the roughly 730-subject first cohort. In the case of this clone: Its antigen remains unknown.

Only in-frame clones appear in the TCRdb table, and some are missing; sequencing was by immunoSEQ multiplex PCR. The profile shows about 240,000 clones, approximately 87% of them singletons. The sequenced material came from PBMCs. The chain is built from TRBV4-1 and TRBJ2-5; D possibly corresponds to TRBD2 (6 bases). The TCR was taken from a man younger than 30 in good health and CMV-seronegative. CDR3 nucleotide sequence: TGCGCCAGCAGACCTTGGGGGGATGAGACCCAGTACTTC. Its protein product is CASRPWGDETQYF.